The rows below give T cell receptor beta chains drawn from one sample of a study of T cell responses to AZD1222 COVID-19 vaccine. Here immunoSEQ multiplex PCR was the method, and the copy in TCRdb shows in-frame clones only, minus some. This sample has 150,000 to 200,000 clones, with about 94% found just once. This specimen consisted of peripheral blood, obtained on day 0 of AZD1222 vaccination. These receptors were taken from an adult in good health. Both conserved end residues are part of each CDR3. The D gene is left open where the match is weak. Size tells how often a clone was seen (once, few, many) or the class of an expanded clone, and some rows leave it out.

cdr3_length	clone_size	d_call	v_call	j_call	cdr3_aa	cdr3_nt
14	-	TRBD1	TRBV6-1	TRBJ2-7	CASSETRDRGEQYF	TGTGCCAGCAGTGAAACTCGGGACAGGGGCGAGCAGTACTTC
18	-	TRBD2	TRBV24-1	TRBJ2-3	CATSDRREGRVITDTQYF	TGTGCCACCAGTGACCGACGGGAGGGCAGGGTGATCACAGATACGCAGTATTTT
14	-	-	TRBV6-5	TRBJ2-3	CASSLMWGTDTQYF	TGTGCCAGCAGCCTTATGTGGGGCACAGATACGCAGTATTTT
15	-	TRBD2	TRBV6-2/TRBV6-3	TRBJ2-5	CASSYVTSGRETQYF	TGTGCCAGCAGTTATGTGACTAGCGGGCGAGAGACCCAGTACTTC
13	few	-	TRBV5-4	TRBJ2-7	CASSFSRAYEQYF	TGTGCCAGCAGCTTTTCGCGGGCCTACGAGCAGTACTTC
15	-	-	TRBV28	TRBJ1-6	CASSPRGGLVSPLHF	TGTGCCAGCAGTCCCCGTGGGGGTTTGGTTTCACCCCTCCACTTT
14	-	-	TRBV28	TRBJ1-3	CASLIGGPGNTIYF	TGTGCCAGCCTCATAGGGGGTCCTGGAAACACCATATATTTT
14	-	-	TRBV7-8	TRBJ2-3	CASFLQGLLDTQYF	TGTGCCAGCTTCCTCCAGGGGCTATTAGATACGCAGTATTTT
12	-	-	TRBV29-1	TRBJ1-1	CSGGLGWTEAFF	TGCAGCGGGGGTTTAGGATGGACTGAAGCTTTCTTT
12	-	-	TRBV6-5	TRBJ2-3	CASSSATDTQYF	TGTGCCAGCAGTTCCGCCACAGATACGCAGTATTTT
11	-	-	TRBV27	TRBJ1-2	CASSRGNGYTF	TGTGCCAGCAGCAGGGGCAATGGCTACACCTTC
13	once	-	TRBV7-3	TRBJ2-3	CASVAESTDTQYF	TGTGCCAGTGTAGCGGAATCCACAGATACGCAGTATTTT
16	-	TRBD2	TRBV9	TRBJ2-5	CASSAGTSGEGETQYF	TGTGCCAGCAGCGCCGGGACTAGCGGGGAGGGGGAGACCCAGTACTTC
19	-	-	TRBV9	TRBJ2-6	CASSVAGTRTFPGANVLTF	TGTGCCAGCAGCGTAGCCGGGACAAGGACATTCCCTGGGGCCAACGTCCTGACTTTC
15	-	TRBD1	TRBV28	TRBJ1-5	CASRPTGPGNQPQHF	TGTGCCAGCAGACCGACAGGGCCGGGCAATCAGCCCCAGCATTTT
16	-	TRBD1	TRBV5-1	TRBJ2-6	CASRRDSFSGANVLTF	TGCGCCAGCAGACGGGACAGCTTCTCTGGGGCCAACGTCCTGACTTTC
17	few	-	TRBV19	TRBJ2-7	CASSIVPLRSGQVEQYF	TGTGCCAGTAGTATAGTGCCCCTGCGGTCCGGGCAGGTCGAGCAGTACTTC
15	-	-	TRBV5-1	TRBJ2-5	CASSLAGDIQETQYF	TGCGCCAGCAGCTTGGCCGGTGACATTCAAGAGACCCAGTACTTC
14	-	-	TRBV27	TRBJ1-4	CASKLRWGREKLFF	TGTGCCAGCAAACTTCGGTGGGGTCGTGAAAAACTGTTTTTT
13	-	TRBD2	TRBV27	TRBJ2-5	CASSSGLGKTQYF	TGTGCCAGCAGTTCGGGACTAGGGAAGACCCAGTACTTC
15	-	-	TRBV27	TRBJ2-7	CASNPGGGGRYEQYF	TGTGCCAGCAACCCCGGGGGTGGGGGCCGGTACGAGCAGTACTTC
16	-	-	TRBV27	TRBJ1-4	CASSLVPPRVGEKLFF	TGTGCCAGCAGTTTAGTCCCCCCCAGGGTGGGTGAAAAACTGTTTTTT
15	-	-	TRBV6-5	TRBJ2-6	CASSVQGTGANVLTF	TGTGCCAGCAGCGTACAGGGAACCGGGGCCAACGTCCTGACTTTC
14	-	-	TRBV5-1	TRBJ1-1	CASSLLPMNTEAFF	TGCGCCAGCAGCTTGCTCCCCATGAACACTGAAGCTTTCTTT
12	-	TRBD1	TRBV28	TRBJ1-2	CATGTGGPGYTF	TGTGCCACTGGGACAGGGGGACCTGGCTACACCTTC
15	few	TRBD1	TRBV27	TRBJ2-2	CASSPGQGMTGELFF	TGTGCCAGCAGTCCCGGACAGGGCATGACCGGGGAGCTGTTTTTT
14	once	-	TRBV2	TRBJ1-6	CASSEGRVSSPLHF	TGTGCCAGCAGTGAGGGCAGGGTTAGTTCACCCCTCCACTTT
18	few	-	TRBV5-1	TRBJ2-3	CASSPRVGARTSTDTQYF	TGCGCCAGCAGCCCGAGGGTGGGCGCTAGAACTAGCACAGATACGCAGTATTTT
15	-	TRBD1	TRBV19	TRBJ1-4	CASSIVGQGTEKLFF	TGTGCCAGTAGTATAGTCGGACAGGGGACTGAAAAACTGTTTTTT
14	-	-	TRBV24-1	TRBJ1-1	CATSDPRYNTEAFF	TGTGCCACCAGTGACCCCAGGTATAACACTGAAGCTTTCTTT
17	-	-	TRBV27	TRBJ2-7	CASSTRSNPGSSYEQYF	TGTGCCAGCAGTACACGGTCCAACCCCGGCAGCTCCTACGAGCAGTACTTC
12	-	-	TRBV19	TRBJ2-7	CAKGDTTYEQYF	TGTGCTAAGGGGGACACTACCTACGAGCAGTACTTC
15	-	-	TRBV19	TRBJ1-5	CASSVSGPGDQPQHF	TGTGCCAGTAGCGTATCCGGGCCAGGGGATCAGCCCCAGCATTTT
12	-	-	TRBV28	TRBJ1-1	CGTWQMNTEAFF	TGTGGTACGTGGCAGATGAACACTGAAGCTTTCTTT
13	-	-	TRBV28	TRBJ2-7	CASSRTGVGEQYF	TGTGCCAGCAGCAGAACAGGTGTCGGGGAGCAGTACTTC
15	-	TRBD2	TRBV5-6	TRBJ2-5	CASSPTSGSSETQYF	TGTGCCAGCAGCCCGACTAGCGGGAGTTCTGAGACCCAGTACTTC